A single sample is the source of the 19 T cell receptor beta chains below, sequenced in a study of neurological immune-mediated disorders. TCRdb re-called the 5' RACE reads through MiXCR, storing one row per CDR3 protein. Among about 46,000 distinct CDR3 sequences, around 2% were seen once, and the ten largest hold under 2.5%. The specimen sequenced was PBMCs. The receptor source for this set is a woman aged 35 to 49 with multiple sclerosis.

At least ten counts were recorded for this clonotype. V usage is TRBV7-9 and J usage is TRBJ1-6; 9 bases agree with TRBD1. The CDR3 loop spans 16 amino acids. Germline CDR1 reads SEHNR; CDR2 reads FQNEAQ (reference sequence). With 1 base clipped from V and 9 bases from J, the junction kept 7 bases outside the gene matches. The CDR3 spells CASSLGTGQGLSPLHF. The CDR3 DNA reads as TGTGCCAGCAGCTTAGGTACCGGACAGGGGCTTTCACCCCTCCACTTT.

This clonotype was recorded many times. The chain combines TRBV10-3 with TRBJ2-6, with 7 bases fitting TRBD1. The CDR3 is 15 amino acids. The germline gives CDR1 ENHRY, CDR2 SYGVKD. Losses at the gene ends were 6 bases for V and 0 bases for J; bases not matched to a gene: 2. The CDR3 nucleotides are TGTGCCATCAGGACAGGGAGCTCTGGGGCCAACGTCCTGACTTTC. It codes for CAIRTGSSGANVLTF.

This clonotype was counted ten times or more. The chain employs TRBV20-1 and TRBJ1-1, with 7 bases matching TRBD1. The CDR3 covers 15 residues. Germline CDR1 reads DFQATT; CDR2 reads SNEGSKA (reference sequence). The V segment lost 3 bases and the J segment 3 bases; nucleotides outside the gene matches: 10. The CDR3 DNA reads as TGCAGTGCTAGCCAAGACAGGGCGAGCGACACTGAAGCTTTCTTT. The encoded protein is CSASQDRASDTEAFF.

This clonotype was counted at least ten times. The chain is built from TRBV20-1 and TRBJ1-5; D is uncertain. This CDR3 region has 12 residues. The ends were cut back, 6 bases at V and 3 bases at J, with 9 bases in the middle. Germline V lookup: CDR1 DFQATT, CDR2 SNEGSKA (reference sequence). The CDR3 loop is CSARPNNQPQHF. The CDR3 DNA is TGCAGTGCAAGACCGAACAATCAGCCCCAGCATTTT.

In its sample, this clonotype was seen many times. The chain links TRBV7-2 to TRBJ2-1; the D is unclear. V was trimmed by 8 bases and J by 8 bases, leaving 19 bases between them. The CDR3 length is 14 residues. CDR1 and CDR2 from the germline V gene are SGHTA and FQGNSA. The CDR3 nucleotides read TGTGCCAGCTCCCCAGAGGCACTTGTGGATGAGCAGTTCTTC. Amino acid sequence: CASSPEALVDEQFF.

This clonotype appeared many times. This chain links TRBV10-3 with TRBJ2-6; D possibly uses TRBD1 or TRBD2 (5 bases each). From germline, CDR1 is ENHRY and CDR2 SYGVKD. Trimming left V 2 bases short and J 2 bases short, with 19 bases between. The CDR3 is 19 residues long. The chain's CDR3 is CAISEQSGRVWAGANVLTF. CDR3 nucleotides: TGTGCCATCAGTGAGCAGAGCGGCAGGGTATGGGCTGGGGCCAACGTCCTGACTTTC.

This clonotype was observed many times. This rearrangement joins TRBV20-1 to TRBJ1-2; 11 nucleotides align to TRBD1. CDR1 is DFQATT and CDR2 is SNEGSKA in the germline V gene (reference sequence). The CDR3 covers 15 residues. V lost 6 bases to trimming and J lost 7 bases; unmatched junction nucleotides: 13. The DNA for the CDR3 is TGCAGTGCAAGAAGTCCGGGACAGGGGGATGGTGGCTACACCTTC. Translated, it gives CSARSPGQGDGGYTF.

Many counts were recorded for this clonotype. The CDR3, as DNA: TGTGCCAGCAGTTTCGGCGGCTATCAGCCCCAGCATTTT. Its translation is CASSFGGYQPQHF. The chain links TRBV12-3 or TRBV12-4 to TRBJ1-5; no definite D call. This CDR3 spans 13 amino acids. Deletions cut 3 bases from V and 5 bases from J, with 8 bases between.

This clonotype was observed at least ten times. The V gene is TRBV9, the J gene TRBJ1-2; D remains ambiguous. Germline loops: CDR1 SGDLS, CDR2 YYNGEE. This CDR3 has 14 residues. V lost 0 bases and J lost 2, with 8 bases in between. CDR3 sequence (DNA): TGTGCCAGCAGCGTAGAACTCGGAAACTATGGCTACACCTTC. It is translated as CASSVELGNYGYTF.

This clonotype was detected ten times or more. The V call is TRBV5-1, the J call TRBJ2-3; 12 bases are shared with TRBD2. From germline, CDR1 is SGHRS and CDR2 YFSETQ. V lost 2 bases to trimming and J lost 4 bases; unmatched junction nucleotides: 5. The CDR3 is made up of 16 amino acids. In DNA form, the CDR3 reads TGCGCCAGCAGCTTAGGACTAGCGGGGTGGCCAGATACGCAGTATTTT. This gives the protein CASSLGLAGWPDTQYF.

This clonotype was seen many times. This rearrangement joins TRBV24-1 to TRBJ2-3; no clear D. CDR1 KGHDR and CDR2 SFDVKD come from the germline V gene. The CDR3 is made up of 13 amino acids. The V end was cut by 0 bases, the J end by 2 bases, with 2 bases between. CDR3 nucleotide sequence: TGTGCCACCAGTGATTTGCACACAGATACGCAGTATTTT. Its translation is CATSDLHTDTQYF.

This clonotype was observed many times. The CDR3 reads CASIQDNYNEQFF. For the CDR3, the DNA is TGTGCCAGCATCCAAGACAATTACAATGAGCAGTTCTTC. The chain links TRBV6-2 or TRBV6-3 to TRBJ2-1; no definite D call. The CDR3 extends over 13 amino acids. Germline V gives CDR1 MNHEY, CDR2 SVGEGT. With 7 bases removed from V and 4 bases from J, the gap between germline ends came to 11 bases.

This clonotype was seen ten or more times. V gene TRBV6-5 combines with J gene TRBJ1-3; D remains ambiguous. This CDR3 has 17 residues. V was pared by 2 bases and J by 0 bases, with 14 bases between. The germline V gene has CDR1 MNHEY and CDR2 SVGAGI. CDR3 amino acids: CASSYGTRRSSGNTIYF. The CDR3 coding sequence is TGTGCCAGCAGTTACGGAACGCGTCGCAGCTCTGGAAACACCATATATTTT.

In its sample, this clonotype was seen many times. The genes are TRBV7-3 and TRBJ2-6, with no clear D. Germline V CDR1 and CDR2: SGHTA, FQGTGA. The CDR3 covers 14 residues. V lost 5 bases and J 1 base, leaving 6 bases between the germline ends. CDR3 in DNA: TGTGCCAGCAGCCAAATTTCTGGGGCCAACGTCCTGACTTTC. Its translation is CASSQISGANVLTF.

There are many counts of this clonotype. CDR3 protein: CASSLVRGAYYGYTF. The CDR3 nucleotides are TGCGCCAGCAGCTTGGTAAGAGGGGCCTACTATGGCTACACCTTC. This chain connects TRBV5-1 to TRBJ1-2; TRBD1 might be the D (5 bases). The V gene's germline CDR1 is SGHRS and CDR2 YFSETQ. The CDR3 covers 15 residues. Trimming pared 0 bases from V and 3 bases from J, leaving 12 bases between.

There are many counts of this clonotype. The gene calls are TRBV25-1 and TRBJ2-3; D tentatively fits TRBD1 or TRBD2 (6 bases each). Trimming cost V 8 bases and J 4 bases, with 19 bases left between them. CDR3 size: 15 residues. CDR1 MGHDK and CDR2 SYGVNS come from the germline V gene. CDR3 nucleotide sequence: TGTGCCAGCTCGGGAACAGGGACTTTGCCAGATACGCAGTATTTT. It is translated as CASSGTGTLPDTQYF.

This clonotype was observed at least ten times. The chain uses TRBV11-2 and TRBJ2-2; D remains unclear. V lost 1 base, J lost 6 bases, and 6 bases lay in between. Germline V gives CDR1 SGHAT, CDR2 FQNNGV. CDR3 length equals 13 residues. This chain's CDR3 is CASSLALSGELFF. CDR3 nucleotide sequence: TGTGCCAGCAGCTTAGCCCTCTCCGGGGAGCTGTTTTTT.

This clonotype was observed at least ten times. The DNA for the CDR3 is TGTGCCAGCAGTTCCTCCGGGACAGGGGGCGGCGGGGAGCTGTTTTTT. It is translated as CASSSSGTGGGGELFF. This chain connects TRBV12-3 or TRBV12-4 to TRBJ2-2, with 12 bases fitting TRBD1. With 4 bases clipped from V and 7 bases from J, the junction kept 7 bases outside the gene matches. CDR3 length equals 16 residues.

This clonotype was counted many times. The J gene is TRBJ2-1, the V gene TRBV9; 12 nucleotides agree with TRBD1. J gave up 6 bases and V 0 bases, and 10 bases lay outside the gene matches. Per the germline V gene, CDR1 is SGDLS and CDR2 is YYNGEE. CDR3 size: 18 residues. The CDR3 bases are TGTGCCAGCAGCGTAGGGACACCGGGACAGGGGGCTCTCAATGAGCAGTTCTTC. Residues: CASSVGTPGQGALNEQFF.